These 2 T cell receptor beta chains share one sample of origin, sequenced in a study of blood T cell repertoires in COVID-19. Sequencing was performed with immunoSEQ multiplex PCR; in TCRdb, only in-frame clones are kept and a portion is missing. The sample has 150,000 to 200,000 clones, roughly four fifths seen once. Sequences were obtained from PBMCs or T cells enriched from blood (not recorded which). Receptors were obtained from a man aged 50 or older who had recovered from COVID-19.

The chain employs TRBV5-1 and TRBJ1-1, with D possibly matching TRBD1 (6 bases). The germline V gene encodes CDR1 SGHRS and CDR2 YFSETQ. The CDR3 sequence is 13 residues long. With 8 bases removed from V and 3 bases from J, the gap between germline ends came to 14 bases. The CDR3 here is CASRKGVDTEAFF. The CDR3 coding sequence is TGCGCCAGTCGTAAGGGGGTGGACACTGAAGCTTTCTTT.

The J gene is TRBJ1-1, the V gene TRBV28, with unresolved D. Trimming removed 8 bases at V and 1 base at J, with 11 bases between. Looked up from germline, CDR1 is MDHEN and CDR2 is SYDVKM. The CDR3 covers 13 residues. The CDR3 region has the DNA TGTGCCAGCGGTGAGATAAGGAACACTGAAGCTTTCTTT. It encodes CASGEIRNTEAFF.